This passage covers 32 T cell receptor beta chains from one sample sequenced in a study of T cell clones after liver transplantation (dated by TCRdb to the late 2010s). Libraries were built with the immunoSEQ multiplex PCR assay. What TCRdb holds here is the immuneACCESS table cut down to in-frame rearrangements. Part of the clones is not present; checked against another copy, under half of the missing clones reflect an unresolved V gene, and the others are unexplained. The sample table shows some 80,000 clones, and around four fifths are seen once. The ten largest make up 2.1% of the sample. The source material was CD4+ T cells from blood, sampled less than 50 months after liver transplant. Source of these receptors: a human patient who received a liver transplant. After a transplant, the donor of the graft may account for some T cells.

The chain combines TRBV2 with TRBJ1-2, with D perhaps matching TRBD1 (5 bases). The CDR3 has 13 residues. V dropped 7 bases and J dropped 2 bases, with 11 bases sitting between them. CDR1 SNHLY and CDR2 FYNNEI come from the germline V gene. CDR3 coding DNA: TGTGCCAGCATCGGGACCGCGAACTATGGCTACACCTTC. Its protein is CASIGTANYGYTF. The full variable domain, with the rest looked up from reference TRBV2 and TRBJ1-2, is EPEVTQTPSHQVTQMGQEVILRCVPISNHLYFYWYRQILGQKVEFLVSFYNNEISEKSEIFDDQFSVERPDGSNFTLKIRSTKLEDSAMYFCASIGTANYGYTFGSGTRLTVV.

The chain has TRBV5-1 and TRBJ2-5, with TRBD1 matching over 7 bases. CDR1 and CDR2 from the germline V gene are SGHRS and YFSETQ. The CDR3 extends over 16 amino acids. The V gene end was trimmed by 4 bases and the J gene end by 3 bases; junction bases not matched to a gene: 12. The CDR3 DNA is TGCGCCAGCAGCCTCAACACCGGGCAGGGGGAAGAGACCCAGTACTTC. It specifies CASSLNTGQGEETQYF.

The CDR3 reads CASSSGDRGLREQYF. The CDR3 DNA follows: TGTGCCAGCAGCTCGGGGGACAGGGGGCTGCGCGAGCAGTACTTC. This chain connects TRBV11-2 to TRBJ2-7, with 12 bases that match TRBD1. Germline assignment: CDR1 SGHAT and CDR2 FQNNGV. This CDR3 has 15 amino acids. With V trimmed by 4 bases and J by 6 bases, 7 bases remained unmatched.

The rearrangement joins TRBV6-1 to TRBJ2-3, with D perhaps matching TRBD1 (6 bases). V was trimmed by 3 bases and J by 2 bases, leaving 24 bases between them. Germline-derived CDR1 and CDR2 are MNHNS and SASEGT. The CDR3 extends over 19 amino acids. The CDR3 sequence is CASSELGAVDRVLTDTQYF. In DNA form, the CDR3 reads TGTGCCAGCAGTGAGTTGGGGGCCGTTGATAGAGTTCTCACAGATACGCAGTATTTT.

The CDR3 loop is CASSLENGYEQYF. As DNA, the CDR3 is TGTGCCAGCAGCTTAGAGAACGGCTACGAGCAGTACTTC. The rearrangement uses TRBV7-6 and TRBJ2-7; no reliable D call. Germline CDR1 SGHVS, CDR2 FNYEAQ. The ends were cut back, 1 base at V and 3 bases at J, with 7 bases in the middle. The CDR3 runs to 13 residues.

The chain has TRBV29-1 and TRBJ2-3, with D unresolved. The V and J ends lost 3 bases and 3 bases respectively, with 7 bases between them. From germline, CDR1 is SQVTM and CDR2 ANQGSEA. The CDR3 is 12 residues long. The DNA of the CDR3 is TGCAGCGTTGACACAGCGACAGATACGCAGTATTTT. Amino acids: CSVDTATDTQYF.

The chain carries TRBV5-4 and TRBJ2-2, with 7 bases lining up with TRBD1. CDR1 and CDR2 from the germline V gene are SGHNT and YYREEE (reference sequence). There are 14 residues in the CDR3. J lost 4 bases, V lost 7 bases, and 7 bases had no gene match. CDR3: CASLKQGSTGELFF. In DNA form, the CDR3 reads TGTGCCAGCCTTAAACAGGGGAGCACCGGGGAGCTGTTTTTT.

The gene calls are TRBV20-1 and TRBJ2-5; no definite D call. Deletions cut 6 bases from V and 5 bases from J, with 10 bases between. The CDR3 spans 11 residues. Germline assignment: CDR1 DFQATT and CDR2 SNEGSKA (reference sequence). CDR3 in DNA: TGCAGTGCCACCTGGGATGAGACCCAGTACTTC. It translates to CSATWDETQYF.

V and J are TRBV2 and TRBJ2-1; D unclear. V was shortened by 11 bases and J by 8 bases, with 10 bases between the two germline ends. The CDR3 is made up of 10 amino acids. Per germline, CDR1 SNHLY and CDR2 FYNNEI. The CDR3, as DNA: TGTGCCGTCCATGGAGATGAGCAGTTCTTC. It is translated as CAVHGDEQFF.

The V and J genes are TRBV7-8 and TRBJ1-4, with a weak D call TRBD1 (5 bases). This CDR3 comprises 16 residues. V shed 2 bases and J shed 8 bases, with 18 bases lying between them. Germline V CDR1 and CDR2: SGHVS, FQNEAQ. The CDR3 loop reads CASSLFRAGPEEKLFF. DNA for the CDR3: TGTGCCAGCAGCTTATTTCGGGCAGGGCCGGAAGAAAAACTGTTTTTT.

The V call is TRBV5-6, the J call TRBJ2-3; TRBD2 agrees at 8 bases. The CDR3 runs 15 residues. The J segment lost 5 bases and the V segment lost 4 bases, leaving 9 bases of the junction unmatched. Per the germline V gene, CDR1 is SGHDT and CDR2 is YYEEEE. The CDR3 DNA follows: TGTGCCAGCAGCCGGGAGGGGGTGGTGGAAGATACGCAGTATTTT. Its protein is CASSREGVVEDTQYF.

The chain links TRBV7-3 to TRBJ2-3; the match to TRBD2 covers 8 bases. Germline CDR1 reads SGHTA; CDR2 reads FQGTGA. The CDR3 has 15 amino acids. Trimming took 5 bases from V and 4 from J; bases not matched to a gene: 8. This CDR3 reads CASSLKGLDPDTQYF. The CDR3 DNA reads TGTGCCAGCAGCCTAAAGGGACTAGATCCAGATACGCAGTATTTT.

The rearrangement joins TRBV7-3 to TRBJ1-3; tentatively, D is TRBD1 (5 bases). The V end was cut by 1 base, the J end by 0 bases, with 10 bases between. This CDR3 has 16 amino acids. In germline, CDR1 is SGHTA, CDR2 FQGTGA. CDR3 in DNA: TGTGCCAGCAGCTTAAAGGTCAGGGACTCTGGAAACACCATATATTTT. This gives the protein CASSLKVRDSGNTIYF. Full variable domain (rest looked up from reference TRBV7-3 and TRBJ1-3): GAGVSQTPSNKVTEKGKYVELRCDPISGHTALYWYRQSLGQGPEFLIYFQGTGAADDSGLPNDRFFAVRPEGSVSTLKIQRTERGDSAVYLCASSLKVRDSGNTIYFGEGSWLTVV.

The chain couples TRBV7-9 to TRBJ1-2; possible D gene TRBD1, 6 bases. V was cut by 5 bases and J by 5 bases, with 18 bases left in between. The V gene's germline CDR1 is SEHNR and CDR2 FQNEAQ (reference sequence). CDR3 size: 15 residues. CDR3 nucleotides: TGTGCCAGCAGCCCTGGACAGAATCCGCAGTATGGCTACACCTTC. It codes for CASSPGQNPQYGYTF.

This clone was seen a few times. CDR3 sequence reads: CATSRDWGPGNEQFF. As DNA, the CDR3 is TGTGCCACCAGCAGAGATTGGGGTCCTGGGAATGAGCAGTTCTTC. The genes are TRBV15 and TRBJ2-1; D remains ambiguous. Trimming took off 0 bases at V and 7 bases at J, with 13 bases between the two ends. Per germline, CDR1 LNHNV and CDR2 YYDKDF (reference sequence). The CDR3 has 15 residues.

The J gene is TRBJ2-3, the V gene TRBV7-2, with 7 nucleotides matching TRBD2. This CDR3 region has 17 residues. Germline CDR1 and CDR2: SGHTA and FQGNSA. J gave up 3 bases and V 1 base, and 10 bases lay outside the gene matches. The CDR3 DNA reads as TGTGCCAGCAGCTTAGTTTCAGCGGGGAGGGGTACAGATACGCAGTATTTT. Its protein product is CASSLVSAGRGTDTQYF.

In DNA form, the CDR3 reads TGTGCCAGCAAAAAACAGGGGGTAAACACTGAAGCTTTCTTT. Translation gives CASKKQGVNTEAFF. The V call is TRBV28, the J call TRBJ1-1; 8 bases agree with TRBD1. With V trimmed by 7 bases and J by 2 bases, 6 bases remained unmatched. CDR1 and CDR2 from the germline V gene are MDHEN and SYDVKM. The CDR3 is made up of 14 amino acids.

The rearrangement joins TRBV7-9 to TRBJ1-4, with a possible D match to TRBD1 (5 bases). Germline loops: CDR1 SEHNR, CDR2 FQNEAQ (reference sequence). The CDR3 is made up of 14 amino acids. V lost 5 bases and J lost 1, with 8 bases in between. Here the CDR3 reads CASSPRVTNEKLFF. The DNA of the CDR3 is TGTGCCAGCAGCCCCAGGGTAACTAATGAAAAACTGTTTTTT.

The V gene is TRBV7-2, the J gene TRBJ2-3; 8 bases fit TRBD2. Per the germline V gene, CDR1 is SGHTA and CDR2 is FQGNSA. This CDR3 spans 16 amino acids. V was clipped by 3 bases and J by 0 bases; unmatched bases: 5. As DNA, the CDR3 is TGTGCCAGCAGCTTCACTAGCGGAACTAGCACAGATACGCAGTATTTT. Protein sequence: CASSFTSGTSTDTQYF.

V is TRBV30 and J is TRBJ2-3, with a tentative D call TRBD1 (6 bases). Germline assignment: CDR1 GTSNPN and CDR2 SVGIG (reference sequence). The CDR3 is made up of 13 amino acids. Trimming took off 3 bases at V and 5 bases at J, with 12 bases between the two ends. Here the CDR3 DNA reads TGTGCCTGGAGGGGGGCCCCCCGAGATACGCAGTATTTT. Translated: CAWRGAPRDTQYF.

The chain employs TRBV6-6 and TRBJ1-6; perhaps TRBD1 as D (6 bases). This CDR3 has 15 residues. V lost 8 bases and J lost 9, with 20 bases in between. Per the germline V gene, CDR1 is MNHNY and CDR2 is SVGAGI (reference sequence). This chain's CDR3 is CASQFRTEGGSPLHF. The CDR3 DNA is TGTGCCAGCCAGTTTAGGACAGAAGGAGGTTCACCCCTCCACTTT.

This clone appeared a few times. The J gene is TRBJ1-1, the V gene TRBV7-9; D is uncertain. Germline-derived CDR1 and CDR2 are SEHNR and FQNEAQ (reference sequence). V dropped 1 base and J dropped 7 bases, with 7 bases sitting between them. The CDR3 contains 12 residues. CDR3 coding DNA: TGTGCCAGCAGCTTAGACCCGGGTGAAGCTTTCTTT. Its translation: CASSLDPGEAFF.

The rearrangement links TRBV6-5 to TRBJ2-1, with D possibly being TRBD1 (7 bases). With 5 bases removed from V and 6 bases from J, the gap between germline ends came to 14 bases. The CDR3 totals 14 residues. Per the germline V gene, CDR1 is MNHEY and CDR2 is SVGAGI. CDR3 sequence (DNA): TGTGCCAGCAGTCGAGGGCGGGACAGCAATGAGCAGTTCTTC. It is translated as CASSRGRDSNEQFF.

The chain recombines TRBV15 with TRBJ2-5, with D possibly TRBD1 on 6 matching bases. The length of the CDR3 is 14 residues. V was pared by 0 bases and J by 4 bases, with 9 bases between. Germline V lookup: CDR1 LNHNV, CDR2 YYDKDF (reference sequence). The CDR3 reads CATSREGRGETQYF. The CDR3 nucleotides read TGTGCCACCAGCAGAGAAGGCAGGGGAGAGACCCAGTACTTC.

This chain uses TRBV7-9 with TRBJ1-1, with D possibly matching TRBD1 (6 bases). The CDR3 runs to 17 residues. CDR1 and CDR2 (germline): SEHNR, FQNEAQ (reference sequence). Trimming left V 4 bases short and J 2 bases short, with 20 bases between. In DNA form, the CDR3 reads TGTGCCAGCAGCTGGCCTAGGAGGCAGGGGTTCAACACTGAAGCTTTCTTT. Encoded protein: CASSWPRRQGFNTEAFF.

The CDR3 DNA sequence: TGTGCCAGTAGTAACGACAACAGGCGACGCTCCTACAATGAGCAGTTCTTC. Translation: CASSNDNRRRSYNEQFF. The chain has TRBV19 and TRBJ2-1; D perhaps matches TRBD1 (5 bases). Trimming removed 4 bases at V and 0 bases at J, with 16 bases between. Germline CDR1 and CDR2: LNHDA and SQIVND (reference sequence). There are 17 residues in the CDR3.

CDR3 in DNA: TGTGCCACCAGCGGGATGAGCGGGGCCAGCTCCTACGAGCAGTACTTC. Encoded protein: CATSGMSGASSYEQYF. The V and J genes are TRBV15 and TRBJ2-7; 7 nucleotides line up with TRBD2. The V gene end was trimmed by 5 bases and the J gene end by 0 bases; junction bases not matched to a gene: 10. CDR1 is LNHNV and CDR2 is YYDKDF in the germline V gene (reference sequence). The CDR3 is made up of 16 amino acids.

V usage is TRBV6-1 and J usage is TRBJ2-7, with 9 bases identical to TRBD1. V lost 4 bases and J lost 2; bases outside the gene matches: 9. The length of the CDR3 is 16 residues. CDR1 and CDR2 from the germline V gene are MNHNS and SASEGT. CDR3 residues: CASSGAAGTGTYEQYF. In DNA, the CDR3 is TGTGCCAGCAGTGGGGCCGCCGGGACAGGGACCTACGAGCAGTACTTC.

The CDR3 region has the DNA TGTGCCAGCAGCTTTTCGAGTGGGGCGGAAGCTTTCTTT. Encoded protein: CASSFSSGAEAFF. The chain is built from TRBV5-5 and TRBJ1-1, with D possibly matching TRBD1 (5 bases). The CDR3 extends over 13 amino acids. Germline V gives CDR1 SGHKS, CDR2 YYEKEE (reference sequence). With 2 bases removed from V and 8 bases from J, the gap between germline ends came to 13 bases.

The CDR3 DNA is TGCGCCAGCAGCGAACAGGCGTCTGGAAACACCATATATTTT. Amino acids: CASSEQASGNTIYF. The rearrangement links TRBV5-1 to TRBJ1-3; perhaps TRBD1 as D (5 bases). Germline V gene data show CDR1 as SGHRS and CDR2 as YFSETQ. CDR3 length: 14 residues. Trimming cost V 4 bases and J 1 base, with 9 bases left between them.

This chain links TRBV9 with TRBJ1-2, with D possibly being TRBD1 (6 bases). This CDR3 has 15 amino acids. The V gene lost 3 bases and the J gene lost 0 bases, with 12 bases spanning the gap. CDR1 and CDR2 (germline): SGDLS, YYNGEE. The CDR3 sequence: CASSGTALSNYGYTF. The CDR3 region has the DNA TGTGCCAGCAGCGGGACAGCTCTTTCTAACTATGGCTACACCTTC.

The sample holds a few counts of this clone. Other DNA sequences from this sample encode an identical CDR3 as well. The chain employs TRBV2 and TRBJ1-1, with 7 bases matching TRBD1. From germline, CDR1 is SNHLY and CDR2 FYNNEI. The CDR3 contains 13 residues. V trimming: 4 bases; J trimming: 5 bases; junction bases outside the gene matches: 4. DNA of the CDR3: TGTGCCAGCAGTGGACAGGGAGGGACTGAAGCTTTCTTT. Amino acid sequence: CASSGQGGTEAFF.